This T cell receptor (beta chain) was sequenced for a study of blood T cells in healthy people across ages. A sample-barcoded 5' primer and a J-beta primer mix were used in a second PCR of roughly 7 to 11 cycles. TCRdb redid the calling of the 5' RACE reads with MiXCR, one entry per CDR3 protein. There are roughly 800,000 distinct CDR3 sequences in the sample; 25% occur only once, and 3% to 4% lies in the top ten. This clonotype was picked up a small number of times. A further study also used this sample, focusing on T cells of mothers and their children.

The sequence came from a boy between 10 and 17 years old in good health. The sequenced material came from blood.

As DNA, the CDR3 is TGTGCCAGCAGGATGACTGGGGGGAATCAGCCCCAGCATTTT. It is translated as CASRMTGGNQPQHF. The J gene is TRBJ1-5, the V gene TRBV12-3 or TRBV12-4; D perhaps matches TRBD1 (5 bases). Trimming stripped 6 bases from V and 4 bases from J, with 13 bases between. The CDR3 covers 14 residues.